This T cell receptor (beta chain) was identified during a study of human T cells and chemical hapten exposure. Study background: Small differences in pooled library volume mainly drove the variation in TCR yields per sample.

Time point denoted: healthy volunteer bleed at 2 weeks. Unfractionated whole blood was the source from which total RNA was extracted. Study outcomes and limitations: After DPC sensitization, TCRs above 1 in 1000 frequency showed no change.

Each cDNA molecule in the library carried unique molecular identifiers. Original data processing: A typical sample had roughly 96,000 TCRs, with about 20,000 to 750,000 overall. TCRdb used MiXCR to reprocess the RACE reads, holding one entry per CDR3 protein. In this record, the V and J calls reflect TCRdb's handling and not the investigators' own analysis. Of 130,000 or so distinct CDR3 sequences listed, approximately 9.1% are singletons. Germline CDR1 and CDR2: SEHNR and FQNEAQ (reference sequence). V trimming: 5 bases; J trimming: 2 bases; junction bases outside the gene matches: 5. The CDR3 totals 14 residues. This clonotype occurred a few times. Its cognate antigen is unknown.

The sequenced sample was whole blood. The V call is TRBV7-9, the J call TRBJ2-7, with 8 bases fitting TRBD2. The sequence was obtained from a male donor in good health. Some clones in this sample may be carry-over from other donors' samples. The CDR3 nucleotides read TGTGCCAGCAGCCCCCAGGGACTAGCCTACGAGCAGTACTTC. Translation: CASSPQGLAYEQYF.